This TCR beta chain originates from a study of blood T cell repertoires in COVID-19. Repertoires were generated with immunoSEQ multiplex PCR, while TCRdb's copy carries only in-frame clones and drops some. The repertoire holds roughly 240,000 clones, approximately 85% seen once, with roughly 2% in the top ten. Between the trimmed V and J ends, which lost 4 bases and 8 bases, there was a span of 14 bases. There are 14 residues in the CDR3. Germline-derived CDR1 and CDR2 are LGHNT and FRNRAP. Sequenced input: PBMCs or T cells enriched from blood (not recorded which). The chain links TRBV12-5 to TRBJ1-4; D may be TRBD1 (5 bases). The TCR comes from a woman aged 50 to 60 who had recovered from COVID-19. The CDR3 spells CASGSGLPNEKLFF. In DNA, the CDR3 is TGTGCTAGTGGTTCGGGACTTCCCAACGAAAAACTGTTTTTT.